The 31 T cell receptor beta chains below were found in one sample sequenced in a study of T cell changes during pregnancy in multiple sclerosis. Repertoires were generated with immunoSEQ multiplex PCR, while TCRdb's copy carries only in-frame clones and drops some. The data hold 40,000 or so clones, with around nine tenths observed a single time. The sequencing here drew on CD8+ T cells from peripheral blood mononuclear cells, taken in the first trimester of pregnancy. The source of these receptors is a female donor with multiple sclerosis, enrolled in a pregnancy study.

The rearrangement links TRBV7-9 to TRBJ2-2, with 7 bases lining up with TRBD1. CDR3 length: 14 amino acids. V was clipped by 4 bases and J by 1 base; unmatched bases: 0. Looked up from germline, CDR1 is SEHNR and CDR2 is FQNEAQ (reference sequence). CDR3 in amino acids: CASSWTGNTGELFF. The CDR3 DNA follows: TGTGCCAGCAGCTGGACAGGGAACACCGGGGAGCTGTTTTTT.

V usage is TRBV4-1 and J usage is TRBJ2-6; 7 bases fit TRBD2. CDR3 length equals 16 residues. With 3 bases clipped from V and 1 base from J, the junction kept 3 bases outside the gene matches. Germline CDR1 and CDR2: MGHRA and YSYEKL. The CDR3 nucleotides read TGCGCCAGCAGCCAGACCGGGAGGTCTGGGGCCAACGTCCTGACTTTC. Protein product: CASSQTGRSGANVLTF.

The chain has TRBV7-2 and TRBJ1-2, with TRBD1 matching 8 bases. Germline-derived CDR1 and CDR2 are SGHTA and FQGNSA. V lost 4 bases and J lost 7; bases outside the gene matches: 2. The CDR3 spans 12 residues. Here the CDR3 DNA reads TGTGCCAGCAGCTCGACAGGGGTTGGCTACACCTTC. The encoded protein is CASSSTGVGYTF.

The chain carries TRBV13 and TRBJ2-1; 14 bases agree with TRBD2. From germline, CDR1 is PRHDT and CDR2 FYEKMQ (reference sequence). V shed 5 bases and J 8 bases; nucleotides not matched to a gene: 14. CDR3 size: 18 residues. The CDR3 loop reads CASSNKRVGTSGGDEQFF. As DNA, the CDR3 is TGTGCCAGCAGCAATAAAAGAGTCGGGACTAGCGGGGGAGATGAGCAGTTCTTC.

V and J are TRBV6-1 and TRBJ2-1; D is perhaps TRBD1 (6 bases). This CDR3 region has 14 residues. Trimming removed 3 bases from V and 7 bases from J, with 13 bases in between. Germline CDR1 reads MNHNS; CDR2 reads SASEGT. CDR3 amino acids: CASSDRTEWNEQFF. CDR3 DNA sequence: TGTGCCAGCAGTGATAGGACAGAGTGGAATGAGCAGTTCTTC.

This sequence joins TRBV5-4 and TRBJ2-5, with unresolved D. This CDR3 region has 12 residues. Trimming pared 0 bases from V and 5 bases from J, leaving 5 bases between. In germline, CDR1 is SGHNT, CDR2 YYREEE (reference sequence). In DNA, the CDR3 is TGTGCCAGCAGCTTGGCCGGGGAGACCCAGTACTTC. It translates to CASSLAGETQYF. The full variable domain, in which reference TRBV5-4 and TRBJ2-5 provide the parts outside the CDR3, is ETGVTQSPTHLIKTRGQQVTLRCSSQSGHNTVSWYQQALGQGPQFIFQYYREEENGRGNFPPRFSGLQFPNYSSELNVNALELDDSALYLCASSLAGETQYFGPGTRLLVL.

The chain links TRBV27 to TRBJ1-5; TRBD1 aligns across 7 bases. Losses at the gene ends were 2 bases for V and 4 bases for J; bases not matched to a gene: 8. This CDR3 is 16 amino acids long. The germline CDR1 and CDR2 sequences are MNHEY and SMNVEV (reference sequence). The CDR3: CASSLRWDSLNQPQHF. The CDR3 DNA reads TGTGCCAGCAGTTTACGTTGGGACAGCCTAAATCAGCCCCAGCATTTT.

V is TRBV10-3 and J is TRBJ1-5; 8 nucleotides agree with TRBD1. This CDR3 spans 16 amino acids. Germline lookup yields CDR1 ENHRY and CDR2 SYGVKD. J was trimmed by 2 bases and V by 0 bases; bases with no gene match: 3. In DNA, the CDR3 is TGTGCCATCAGTGAGTCTACAGGGGGTGGCAATCAGCCCCAGCATTTT. It yields the protein CAISESTGGGNQPQHF.

This chain joins TRBV7-2 and TRBJ1-2, with D unclear. V lost 2 bases to trimming and J lost 1 base, with 20 bases between them. This CDR3 contains 18 residues. From germline, CDR1 is SGHTA and CDR2 FQGNSA. CDR3 DNA sequence: TGTGCCAGCAGCTTACTGCAGGCACCTACGATCGTTAACTATGGCTACACCTTC. It yields the protein CASSLLQAPTIVNYGYTF. The whole variable domain, filled in from reference TRBV7-2 and TRBJ1-2, reads GAGVSQSPSNKVTEKGKDVELRCDPISGHTALYWYRQSLGQGLEFLIYFQGNSAPDKSGLPSDRFSAERTGGSVSTLTIQRTQQEDSAVYLCASSLLQAPTIVNYGYTFGSGTRLTVV.

The V gene is TRBV6-5, the J gene TRBJ2-1, with a possible D match to TRBD2 (6 bases). CDR1 and CDR2 (germline): MNHEY, SVGAGI. Trimming stripped 8 bases from V and 0 bases from J, with 11 bases between. This CDR3 is built from 14 residues. DNA for the CDR3: TGTGCCAGCGGGAAGACTAGCTCCTACAATGAGCAGTTCTTC. Residues: CASGKTSSYNEQFF.

This chain connects TRBV25-1 to TRBJ2-2; a possible D gene is TRBD1 (5 bases). Germline V gene sequence: CDR1 MGHDK, CDR2 SYGVNS. The CDR3 consists of 13 residues. V was shortened by 6 bases and J by 5 bases, with 10 bases between the two germline ends. The CDR3 DNA reads TGTGCCAGCAGCCTAGGGGCGACCGGGGAGCTGTTTTTT. Protein product: CASSLGATGELFF.

Note on this clone: Germline is not matched at one junction end, which may reflect a read error. V gene TRBV19 combines with J gene TRBJ2-1, with 10 bases matching TRBD2. The CDR3 is 14 residues long. From germline, CDR1 is LNHDA and CDR2 SQIVND (reference sequence). The CDR3 loop is CASRIAGGNNEQFF. The CDR3, as DNA: TGTGCCAGTAGGATAGCGGGGGGAAACAATGAGCAGTTCTTC.

The chain uses TRBV9 and TRBJ2-5, with D maybe TRBD2 (6 bases). Looked up from germline, CDR1 is SGDLS and CDR2 is YYNGEE. V was pared by 4 bases and J by 5 bases, with 15 bases between. The CDR3 length is 14 residues. The CDR3 DNA is TGTGCCAGCAGCTACCGGGACTCCTGGGAGACCCAGTACTTC. It specifies CASSYRDSWETQYF.

This clone showed up just once. This chain links TRBV9 with TRBJ2-7; maybe TRBD1 (5 bases). In germline, CDR1 is SGDLS, CDR2 YYNGEE. The CDR3 covers 14 residues. Trimming removed 4 bases at V and 7 bases at J, with 18 bases between. CDR3 sequence: CASSPLPQGNEQYF. DNA of the CDR3: TGTGCCAGCAGCCCACTTCCTCAGGGAAATGAGCAGTACTTC.

The chain combines TRBV11-1 with TRBJ2-3; D uncertain. The CDR3 has 15 amino acids. Between the trimmed V and J ends, which lost 0 bases and 2 bases, there was a span of 9 bases. Germline V gene data show CDR1 as SGHAT and CDR2 as FQDESV (reference sequence). CDR3 nucleotides: TGTGCCAGCAGCTTAGCGGTCAGGATCACAGATACGCAGTATTTT. Its protein product is CASSLAVRITDTQYF.

V is TRBV4-2 and J is TRBJ2-7; D is possibly TRBD2 (6 bases). CDR1 and CDR2 (germline): LGHNA, YNFKEQ. This CDR3 is built from 16 residues. Trimming removed 5 bases at V and 0 bases at J, with 17 bases between. CDR3 loop: CASSSGLGLYSYEQYF. CDR3 nucleotides: TGTGCCAGCAGCTCCGGTTTGGGACTCTACTCCTACGAGCAGTACTTC.

The DNA of the CDR3 is TGTGCCAGCAGTCGAGGACCGACAGGGGATCAGCCCCAGCATTTT. As protein: CASSRGPTGDQPQHF. This chain links TRBV27 with TRBJ1-5, with TRBD1 matching over 8 bases. The CDR3 runs to 15 residues. Germline V gene lookup returns CDR1 MNHEY and CDR2 SMNVEV (reference sequence). The V segment lost 5 bases and the J segment 5 bases; nucleotides outside the gene matches: 8.

This clone appeared a single time. The CDR3 region is CASSPDRDCSYEQYF. The DNA for the CDR3 is TGCGCCAGCAGTCCGGACAGGGACTGCTCCTACGAGCAGTACTTC. This chain links TRBV23-1 with TRBJ2-7, with TRBD1 matching over 8 bases. TRBV23-1 is an ORF for which the function is uncertain. J lost 0 bases, V lost 4 bases, and 5 bases had no gene match. The CDR3 spans 15 residues.

This chain uses TRBV19 with TRBJ2-1, with TRBD2 matching 12 bases. With 5 bases clipped from V and 4 bases from J, the junction kept 3 bases outside the gene matches. CDR3 length: 15 amino acids. Germline values: CDR1 LNHDA, CDR2 SQIVND (reference sequence). The CDR3 DNA is TGTGCCAGTAGTCCTAGCGGGGGGGGATACAATGAGCAGTTCTTC. Its protein is CASSPSGGGYNEQFF.

J is TRBJ2-6 and V is TRBV4-2; tentatively, D is TRBD2 (5 bases). CDR1 is LGHNA and CDR2 is YNFKEQ in the germline V gene. With 0 bases removed from V and 2 bases from J, the gap between germline ends came to 8 bases. CDR3 length: 16 residues. The CDR3, as DNA: TGTGCCAGCAGCCAAGATGGAGGAGCTGGGGCCAACGTCCTGACTTTC. It codes for CASSQDGGAGANVLTF.

CDR3 loop: CASSGGLAGGRSYEQYF. As DNA, the CDR3 is TGTGCCAGCAGCGGGGGACTAGCGGGGGGGCGATCCTACGAGCAGTACTTC. This chain uses TRBV9 with TRBJ2-7, with 16 bases lining up with TRBD2. Germline V gene lookup returns CDR1 SGDLS and CDR2 YYNGEE. After removal of 3 bases from V and 1 base from J, the junction contained 4 bases not matched to a gene. The CDR3 spans 17 residues.

The CDR3 reads CASSWESSRLSNTGELFF. The DNA of the CDR3 is TGTGCCAGCAGCTGGGAATCGAGCCGACTATCGAACACCGGGGAGCTGTTTTTT. The rearrangement links TRBV7-9 to TRBJ2-2, with a tentative D call TRBD2 (5 bases). The germline V gene has CDR1 SEHNR and CDR2 FQNEAQ (reference sequence). This CDR3 is built from 18 residues. V was pared by 4 bases and J by 0 bases, with 18 bases between.

In nucleotides, the CDR3 is TGTGCCAGTAGTATGAAAGGCAACGGGTATGGCTACACCTTC. Amino acid sequence: CASSMKGNGYGYTF. This chain uses TRBV19 with TRBJ1-2; D not resolved. The V and J ends lost 3 bases and 5 bases respectively, with 13 bases between them. The germline V gene encodes CDR1 LNHDA and CDR2 SQIVND (reference sequence). The CDR3 is 14 amino acids.

This clone was detected only once. The chain links TRBV5-5 to TRBJ1-3; TRBD1 is a possible D gene (5 bases). The CDR3 spans 15 residues. V lost 0 bases, J lost 0 bases, and 7 bases lay in between. Per the germline V gene, CDR1 is SGHKS and CDR2 is YYEKEE (reference sequence). In DNA, the CDR3 is TGTGCCAGCAGCTTGGGACAGAACTCTGGAAACACCATATATTTT. This translates into CASSLGQNSGNTIYF. Using reference TRBV5-5 and TRBJ1-3 for the parts outside the CDR3, the full variable domain is DAGVTQSPTHLIKTRGQQVTLRCSPISGHKSVSWYQQVLGQGPQFIFQYYEKEERGRGNFPDRFSARQFPNYSSELNVNALLLGDSALYLCASSLGQNSGNTIYFGEGSWLTVV.

V and J are TRBV30 and TRBJ2-7; TRBD1 aligns across 8 bases. CDR3 length: 12 amino acids. Germline CDR1 is GTSNPN and CDR2 is SVGIG (reference sequence). After removal of 5 bases from V and 7 bases from J, the junction contained 7 bases not matched to a gene. CDR3 DNA sequence: TGTGCCTGGGGGACAGGTGGACTAGAGCAGTACTTC. Its protein is CAWGTGGLEQYF.

The chain uses TRBV4-1 and TRBJ1-1; D is undetermined. The CDR3 is made up of 14 amino acids. CDR1 is MGHRA and CDR2 is YSYEKL in the germline V gene. With 0 bases removed from V and 1 base from J, the gap between germline ends came to 6 bases. CDR3 in DNA: TGCGCCAGCAGCCAAGATACGGGGAACACTGAAGCTTTCTTT. Translating gives CASSQDTGNTEAFF.

The chain recombines TRBV9 with TRBJ2-3; 8 bases match TRBD2. Germline trimming cut 6 bases from V and 3 bases from J; bases unmatched to any gene: 9. The length of the CDR3 is 15 residues. Germline V gene data show CDR1 as SGDLS and CDR2 as YYNGEE. In DNA form, the CDR3 reads TGTGCCAGCACCTCTTCTTCGGGGGGGACAGATACGCAGTATTTT. Encoded protein: CASTSSSGGTDTQYF.

This clone has just one count. The chain links TRBV6-5 to TRBJ2-1, with 9 nucleotides matching TRBD2. This CDR3 contains 15 residues. Losses at the gene ends were 6 bases for V and 4 bases for J; bases not matched to a gene: 7. Germline V CDR1 and CDR2: MNHEY, SVGAGI. Here the CDR3 reads CASSALAGTYNEQFF. The CDR3 DNA follows: TGTGCCAGCAGCGCTCTAGCGGGGACGTACAATGAGCAGTTCTTC.

The chain has TRBV29-1 and TRBJ2-5; a possible D gene is TRBD1 (6 bases). V shed 6 bases and J shed 5 bases, with 10 bases lying between them. Germline loops: CDR1 SQVTM, CDR2 ANQGSEA. The CDR3 runs 11 residues. Here the CDR3 reads CSVVGAETQYF. The DNA for the CDR3 is TGCAGCGTGGTGGGGGCGGAGACCCAGTACTTC.

This chain joins TRBV5-4 and TRBJ2-2; a possible D gene is TRBD2 (6 bases). The CDR3 is made up of 16 amino acids. V lost 2 bases and J lost 3, with 14 bases in between. Germline lookup yields CDR1 SGHNT and CDR2 YYREEE (reference sequence). CDR3 nucleotide sequence: TGTGCCAGCAGCTTCCGGTCGGGGGTCTACACCGGGGAGCTGTTTTTT. Translated: CASSFRSGVYTGELFF. Complete variable domain (other parts from reference TRBV5-4 and TRBJ2-2): ETGVTQSPTHLIKTRGQQVTLRCSSQSGHNTVSWYQQALGQGPQFIFQYYREEENGRGNFPPRFSGLQFPNYSSELNVNALELDDSALYLCASSFRSGVYTGELFFGEGSRLTVL.

The chain links TRBV6-4 to TRBJ2-6; weak D call: TRBD1 (6 bases). Per the germline V gene, CDR1 is MRHNA and CDR2 is SNTAGT. The germline V and J ends were trimmed by 3 bases and 0 bases, with 9 bases remaining between them. The CDR3 consists of 16 residues. The CDR3 loop is CASSESGDSGANVLTF. The CDR3 bases are TGTGCCAGCAGTGAATCAGGGGACTCTGGGGCCAACGTCCTGACTTTC.